These T cell receptor beta chains were read from a single sample in a study of graft-versus-host responses after intestinal transplantation. This table comes from immunoSEQ multiplex PCR, and its TCRdb copy is limited to in-frame clones, with some not included. This table holds around 25,000 clones, roughly 83% found once. Here the sequenced sample was PBMCs, taken around 29 days after intestinal transplant. The receptors here all came from a human patient who received an intestinal transplant, so some T cells may come from the graft donor. Both conserved end residues are part of each CDR3. A D gene is named only where the DNA matches it firmly. Some rows mark clone size as missing; the rest say once, few, many or name a class of expanded clone.

j_gene | v_gene | abundance | d_gene | CDR3nt | CDR3aa
TRBJ2-7 | TRBV7-2 | NA | TRBD2 | TGTGCCAGCAGCCAGACTAGCGGCACCTACGAGCAGTACTTC | CASSQTSGTYEQYF
TRBJ1-2 | TRBV11-2 | NA | NA | TGTGCCAGCAGCTTAGAGCCAGATACTCCATATGGCTACACCTTC | CASSLEPDTPYGYTF
TRBJ2-7 | TRBV7-3 | NA | TRBD2 | TGTGCCAGCAGCACGACTAGCGGGAGCGAGCAGTACTTC | CASSTTSGSEQYF
TRBJ1-5 | TRBV27 | NA | NA | TGTGCCAGCAGTTTTAGCAGTGGGGCCAATCAGCCCCAGCATTTT | CASSFSSGANQPQHF
TRBJ2-2 | TRBV6-4 | NA | TRBD1 | TGTGCCAGCGGACAGGGGGACACCGGGGAGCTGTTTTTT | CASGQGDTGELFF
TRBJ2-7 | TRBV5-1 | NA | TRBD2 | TGCGCCAGCAGCTTGGGCACTAGCGGGAGGCCGTACGAGCAGTACTTC | CASSLGTSGRPYEQYF
TRBJ1-3 | TRBV5-4 | NA | NA | TGTGCCAGCAGCTTACACACTGGAAACACCATATATTTT | CASSLHTGNTIYF
TRBJ2-7 | TRBV19 | few | NA | TGTGCCAGTAGTATAGTCGGCCGGGGGAGCGACGAGCAGTACTTC | CASSIVGRGSDEQYF
TRBJ2-1 | TRBV9 | NA | NA | TGTGCCAGCAGCCCAAATCTTTCTAATGAGCAGTTCTTC | CASSPNLSNEQFF
TRBJ1-6 | TRBV6-9 | NA | NA | TGTGCCAGCAGTTACGGCGGCTTTGGTAATTCACCCCTCCACTTT | CASSYGGFGNSPLHF
TRBJ1-5 | TRBV19 | NA | TRBD1 | TGTGCCAGTGATGGACAGGGGGATCAGCCCCAGCATTTT | CASDGQGDQPQHF
TRBJ2-5 | TRBV7-6 | few | TRBD2 | TGTGCCAGCAGCCGGACTAGCGGGGGGGCAAGAGAGACCCAGTACTTC | CASSRTSGGARETQYF
TRBJ2-5 | TRBV7-9 | NA | TRBD2 | TGTGCCAGCAGCTTATCCTCTAGCGGGGCCTGGGAGACCCAGTACTTC | CASSLSSSGAWETQYF
TRBJ1-5 | TRBV27 | NA | NA | TGTGCCAGCAGTTTATGGGGGGTGAGCAATCAGCCCCAGCATTTT | CASSLWGVSNQPQHF
TRBJ2-7 | TRBV6-1 | NA | NA | TGTGCCAGCAGTGAAGCGCGGACTGACTACGAGCAGTACTTC | CASSEARTDYEQYF
TRBJ2-5 | TRBV7-3 | NA | NA | TGTGCCAGCAGCTTAGAGCGCCTTGAGACCCAGTACTTC | CASSLERLETQYF
TRBJ2-5 | TRBV25-1 | NA | NA | TGTGCCAGCAGTGATTTGAAACAGGTACAAGAGACCCAGTACTTC | CASSDLKQVQETQYF
TRBJ2-1 | TRBV10-3 | NA | TRBD2 | TGTGCCATCAGTGAAAGGACTAGCCTCCAGGGGAATGAGCAGTTCTTC | CAISERTSLQGNEQFF
TRBJ1-2 | TRBV19 | few | NA | TGTGCCAGTAGTATCCCGGCAGATAGCGTCTATGGCTACACCTTC | CASSIPADSVYGYTF
TRBJ1-1 | TRBV4-1 | NA | NA | TGCGCCAGCAGCCAACACCAGAACACTGAAGCTTTCTTT | CASSQHQNTEAFF
TRBJ2-3 | TRBV5-4 | once | TRBD2 | TGTGCCAGCAGCGAGGTAGCCGGACTAGTAAGGAGCACAGATACGCAGTATTTT | CASSEVAGLVRSTDTQYF
TRBJ2-7 | TRBV18 | NA | TRBD1 | TGTGCCAGCTCGCCGGGACAGAGTCACTACGAGCAGTACTTC | CASSPGQSHYEQYF
TRBJ2-3 | TRBV4-2 | NA | TRBD1 | TGTGCCAGCAGCCAAGATCTTGGCCGGACAGGGTTTATAGATACGCAGTATTTT | CASSQDLGRTGFIDTQYF
TRBJ2-3 | TRBV27 | few | TRBD1 | TGTGCCAGCAGTTTGACAGGGGGCACAGATACGCAGTATTTT | CASSLTGGTDTQYF
TRBJ1-1 | TRBV7-6 | NA | NA | TGTGCCAGCAGCCCCACTGGAGGGAACACTGAAGCTTTCTTT | CASSPTGGNTEAFF
TRBJ1-2 | TRBV12-2 | NA | NA | TGTGCAAGTCGCCGGGATTGGACTCCACGAAAGAACTATGGCTACACCTTC | CASRRDWTPRKNYGYTF
TRBJ2-5 | TRBV4-2 | NA | TRBD2 | TGTGCCAGCAGCCAAAATCCAGCGGGGGATGTCCAAGAGACCCAGTACTTC | CASSQNPAGDVQETQYF
TRBJ1-4 | TRBV4-1 | NA | TRBD1 | TGCGCCAGCAGCCAACCCTGGACAGGGATGAGTGAAAAACTGTTTTTT | CASSQPWTGMSEKLFF
TRBJ1-1 | TRBV10-1 | NA | NA | TGCGCCAGTAGTAAGGGGTTGTACACTGAAGCTTTCTTT | CASSKGLYTEAFF
TRBJ1-6 | TRBV5-6 | NA | NA | TGTGCCAGCAGCTTAAGTACAGATTATAATTCACCCCTCCACTTT | CASSLSTDYNSPLHF
TRBJ2-1 | TRBV7-9 | NA | TRBD1 | TGTGCCAGCACCGCTGGGACAGGGTGGTTCTTC | CASTAGTGWFF
TRBJ2-2 | TRBV5-6 | NA | NA | TGTGCCAGCAGCTCCGACCGGGAGCAAAGGGGGGAGCTGTTTTTT | CASSSDREQRGELFF
TRBJ2-1 | TRBV27 | NA | TRBD2 | TGTGCCAGCAGTCCGGGACTAGCCGGTGAGCAGTTCTTC | CASSPGLAGEQFF
TRBJ1-6 | TRBV11-2 | NA | NA | TGTGCCAGCAGCTTAACTGTCGGGAGCTCCTATAATTCACCCCTCCACTTT | CASSLTVGSSYNSPLHF
TRBJ2-1 | TRBV4-2 | NA | TRBD2 | TGTGCCAGCAGCCGACCGGGACTAGCGGGGGCGTATCCCTACAATGAGCAGTTCTTC | CASSRPGLAGAYPYNEQFF
TRBJ1-5 | TRBV21-1 | NA | NA | TGTGCCAGCAGCAAAGAATTCCTCGTAAGGGATAGCAATCAGCCCCAGCATTTT | CASSKEFLVRDSNQPQHF
TRBJ2-2 | TRBV13 | NA | NA | TGTGCCAGCAGCTTAGGGTGGAACACCGGGGAGCTGTTTTTT | CASSLGWNTGELFF
TRBJ1-2 | TRBV6-5 | NA | NA | TGTGCCAGCAGTTCTATCGACAGGCCCAACTATGGCTACACCTTC | CASSSIDRPNYGYTF
TRBJ1-1 | TRBV2 | NA | NA | TGTGCCAGCAGTCCCTATGTGCGAACTGAAGCTTTCTTT | CASSPYVRTEAFF
TRBJ2-1 | TRBV11-2 | NA | NA | TGTGCCAGCAGCTCCTACAGGTTTGGCGGTGAGCAGTTCTTC | CASSSYRFGGEQFF
TRBJ1-1 | TRBV30 | NA | NA | TGTGCCTGGAGTGCCACGTTGCGGGGTTGGGCTTTCTTT | CAWSATLRGWAFF
TRBJ2-1 | TRBV6-5 | NA | TRBD1 | TGTGCCAGCAGTAGGACAGGGGGACTGTACAATGAGCAGTTCTTC | CASSRTGGLYNEQFF